This passage covers 2 T cell receptor beta chains from one sample sequenced in a study of T cell changes during pregnancy in multiple sclerosis. Here immunoSEQ multiplex PCR was the method, and the copy in TCRdb shows in-frame clones only, minus some. The sample includes 73,000 or so clones, 91% seen only once; the top ten take around 0.9%. The input for sequencing was peripheral blood, taken in the second trimester of pregnancy. These receptors came from a female donor with multiple sclerosis, enrolled in a pregnancy study.

The rearrangement uses TRBV12-5 and TRBJ1-2; D is possibly TRBD1 (5 bases). V was trimmed by 0 bases and J by 4 bases, leaving 9 bases between them. CDR1 is LGHNT and CDR2 is FRNRAP in the germline V gene. This CDR3 comprises 14 residues. The CDR3 loop reads CASGLVGAPYGYTF. The CDR3 coding sequence is TGTGCTAGTGGTTTGGTAGGGGCACCCTATGGCTACACCTTC.

The gene calls are TRBV19 and TRBJ1-1; TRBD1 matches 11 bases. This CDR3 region has 15 residues. Looked up from germline, CDR1 is LNHDA and CDR2 is SQIVND (reference sequence). With V trimmed by 1 base and J by 4 bases, 2 bases remained unmatched. CDR3 amino acids: CASSIGGTGGTEAFF. In nucleotides, the CDR3 is TGTGCCAGTAGTATAGGGGGGACAGGGGGCACTGAAGCTTTCTTT.